A single sample is the source of the 9 T cell receptor beta chains below, sequenced in a study of identical twins. Using its own MiXCR run on the 5' RACE reads, TCRdb lists one record per CDR3 protein. The sample has approximately 530,000 distinct CDR3 sequences; around 22% are singletons. These data also formed part of another study, on yellow fever vaccine responses in identical twins.

The sequenced sample was CD4+ T cells sorted from blood. The receptors stem from a woman aged 18-29 years in good health.

This chain uses TRBV20-1 with TRBJ1-1, with D possibly TRBD1 on 6 matching bases. Germline lookup yields CDR1 DFQATT and CDR2 SNEGSKA (reference sequence). V was cut by 5 bases and J by 1 base, with 23 bases left in between. CDR3 length equals 17 residues. The CDR3 sequence is CSAYAPPWGLGNTEAFF. In DNA, the CDR3 is TGCAGTGCTTATGCGCCTCCGTGGGGGCTTGGGAACACTGAAGCTTTCTTT.

A few counts support this clonotype. The chain uses TRBV28 and TRBJ2-7, with TRBD1 matching over 7 bases. The germline gives CDR1 MDHEN, CDR2 SYDVKM. Trimming took 6 bases from V and 6 from J; bases not matched to a gene: 8. The CDR3 spans 13 residues. The CDR3, as DNA: TGTGCCAGCAGGGGACAGCGTTGGGCCGAGCAGTACGTC. Residues: CASRGQRWAEQYV.

This chain links TRBV11-2 with TRBJ2-1; perhaps TRBD2 as D (5 bases). Germline values: CDR1 SGHAT, CDR2 FQNNGV. V was shortened by 1 base and J by 7 bases, with 14 bases between the two germline ends. The length of the CDR3 is 15 residues. The CDR3 nucleotides read TGTGCCAGCAGCTTAGTGGGAGTTCCCGCAAATGAGCAGTTCTTC. It specifies CASSLVGVPANEQFF.

In this sample, this clonotype turned up many times. This rearrangement joins TRBV6-2 or TRBV6-3 to TRBJ2-1, with 13 bases identical to TRBD2. Germline CDR1 and CDR2: MNHEY and SVGEGT. The ends lost 8 bases at V and 3 bases at J; junction bases unmatched: 22. This CDR3 region has 21 residues. The chain's CDR3 is CASGGTSGNRKEGEVYNEQFF. As DNA, the CDR3 is TGTGCCAGCGGGGGGACTAGCGGGAATCGTAAAGAGGGTGAGGTCTACAATGAGCAGTTCTTC.

The V call is TRBV24-1, the J call TRBJ2-1; possible D gene TRBD2, 6 bases. Germline CDR1 and CDR2: KGHDR and SFDVKD. V shed 9 bases and J shed 4 bases, with 9 bases lying between them. This CDR3 has 12 amino acids. The CDR3 bases are TGTGCCACCGGAGGGCCTTACAATGAGCAGTTCTTC. As protein: CATGGPYNEQFF.

This clonotype showed up just a few times. J is TRBJ2-7 and V is TRBV7-9; a weak D match, TRBD1 (6 bases). Trimming pared 5 bases from V and 3 bases from J, leaving 17 bases between. There are 15 residues in the CDR3. CDR1 is SEHNR, CDR2 FQNEAQ, per germline (reference sequence). Here the CDR3 DNA reads TGTGCCAGCAGCCCAGTCGGGACACAGGACTACGAGCAGTACTTC. Translating it yields CASSPVGTQDYEQYF. Combining the CDR3 with reference TRBV7-9 and TRBJ2-7 gives the whole variable domain DTGVSQNPRHKITKRGQNVTFRCDPISEHNRLYWYRQTLGQGPEFLTYFQNEAQLEKSRLLSDRFSAERPKGSFSTLEIQRTEQGDSAMYLCASSPVGTQDYEQYFGPGTRLTVT.

This clonotype was observed at least ten times. The chain carries TRBV4-2 and TRBJ2-2; a possible D gene is TRBD2 (6 bases). V shed 4 bases and J shed 1 base, with 13 bases lying between them. Germline V gene data show CDR1 as LGHNA and CDR2 as YNFKEQ. The length of the CDR3 is 16 residues. The CDR3 loop reads CASSRSRRENTGELFF. The CDR3, as DNA: TGTGCCAGCAGCCGATCCCGGAGGGAGAACACCGGGGAGCTGTTTTTT.

This clonotype was counted between two and nine times. The genes are TRBV25-1 and TRBJ2-1, with 13 positions matching TRBD2. Looked up from germline, CDR1 is MGHDK and CDR2 is SYGVNS. This CDR3 region has 18 residues. Trimming cost V 4 bases and J 0 bases; bases outside gene matches: 6. The CDR3 sequence: CASSAGTSGVSSYNEQFF. CDR3 DNA sequence: TGTGCCAGCAGTGCAGGGACTAGCGGGGTCAGCTCCTACAATGAGCAGTTCTTC.

V and J are TRBV7-9 and TRBJ2-5; no clear D. This CDR3 has 14 residues. Trimming shortened V by 0 bases and J by 2 bases, and 7 bases separated the two germline ends. CDR1 and CDR2 from the germline V gene are SEHNR and FQNEAQ (reference sequence). CDR3 region: CASSLAYRQETQYF. Here the CDR3 DNA reads TGTGCCAGCAGCTTAGCTTACAGACAAGAGACCCAGTACTTC.